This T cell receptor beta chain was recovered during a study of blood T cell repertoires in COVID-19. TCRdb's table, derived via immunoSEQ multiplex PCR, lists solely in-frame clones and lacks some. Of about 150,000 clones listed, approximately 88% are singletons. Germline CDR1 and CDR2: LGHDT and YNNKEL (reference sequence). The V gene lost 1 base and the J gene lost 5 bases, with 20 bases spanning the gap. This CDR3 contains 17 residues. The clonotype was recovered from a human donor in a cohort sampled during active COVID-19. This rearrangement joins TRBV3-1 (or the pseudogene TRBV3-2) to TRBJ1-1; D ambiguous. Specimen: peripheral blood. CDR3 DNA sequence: TGTGCCAGCAGCCAAGCTACGGGAGGATCAGGTTGGACTGAAGCTTTCTTT. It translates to CASSQATGGSGWTEAFF.